The clone carrying this TCR beta chain was counted between two and nine times. The sample originates from a study of blood T cells in healthy people across ages. The authors ran a second PCR of 7 to 11 cycles using a sample-barcoded 5' primer and a J-beta primer mix. TCRdb recomputed calls from the 5' RACE reads with MiXCR, one row per CDR3 protein. This table holds 1.5 million to 2 million distinct CDR3 sequences, roughly 50% found once. With 1 base removed from V and 4 bases from J, the gap between germline ends came to 13 bases. The length of the CDR3 is 15 residues. Germline CDR1 SGHAT, CDR2 FQDESV (reference sequence).

Input material: blood. V and J are TRBV11-1 and TRBJ1-2; no definite D call. This clonotype was sampled from a woman in her forties in good health. The CDR3 protein is CASSLGYSAAYGYTF. CDR3 nucleotides: TGTGCCAGCAGCTTAGGGTACTCGGCAGCCTATGGCTACACCTTC.